The next 25 T cell receptor beta chains were all read from a single sample in a study of blood T cell repertoires in COVID-19. TCRdb's copy holds only in-frame clones and misses some; the assay was immunoSEQ multiplex PCR. Of some 210,000 clones detected, around 89% appear once; the ten largest clones hold around 4.8%. Sequenced input: peripheral blood. The source of these receptors is a woman in her 40s with acute or convalescent COVID-19.

The chain couples TRBV11-2 to TRBJ1-1; weak D call: TRBD1 (6 bases). CDR3 length: 16 residues. With 6 bases removed from V and 5 bases from J, the gap between germline ends came to 22 bases. CDR1 is SGHAT and CDR2 is FQNNGV in the germline V gene. The CDR3 nucleotides read TGTGCCAGCAGGTCACTACCCCGCAGGGGTATAACTGAAGCTTTCTTT. Its protein is CASRSLPRRGITEAFF. Full variable domain (remainder filled in from reference TRBV11-2 and TRBJ1-1): EAGVAQSPRYKIIEKRQSVAFWCNPISGHATLYWYQQILGQGPKLLIQFQNNGVVDDSQLPKDRFSAERLKGVDSTLKIQPAKLEDSAVYLCASRSLPRRGITEAFFGQGTRLTVV.

This clone has a single count. Sequence at one end of the junction differs from germline and may be a read error. The rearrangement links TRBV29-1 to TRBJ2-1; 8 positions agree with TRBD2. The CDR3 has 16 amino acids. The germline V gene encodes CDR1 SQVTM and CDR2 ANQGSEA. CDR3 sequence: CSVEGRAGGYYNEQFF. The CDR3, as DNA: TGCAGCGTGGAAGGGCGGGCGGGGGGTTATTATAATGAGCAGTTCTTC.

This clone has more than one count but fewer than ten. J is TRBJ1-6 and V is TRBV27; no definite D call. Germline V gene sequence: CDR1 MNHEY, CDR2 SMNVEV (reference sequence). This CDR3 is built from 15 residues. Trimming shortened V by 6 bases and J by 9 bases, and 18 bases separated the two germline ends. The CDR3 nucleotides are TGTGCCAGCAGCCCGAGGGCCCCTGGGATTTCACCCCTCCACTTT. Its protein product is CASSPRAPGISPLHF.

V and J are TRBV6-4 and TRBJ2-7; D may be TRBD1 (6 bases). CDR1 and CDR2 from the germline V gene are MRHNA and SNTAGT. Trimming cost V 7 bases and J 0 bases, with 16 bases left between them. CDR3 length: 15 amino acids. As DNA, the CDR3 is TGTGCCAGCAAGTGGCAGGGGCGCAGCTCCTACGAGCAGTACGTC. Protein product: CASKWQGRSSYEQYV.

This chain joins TRBV7-8 and TRBJ1-4; D not certain. Looked up from germline, CDR1 is SGHVS and CDR2 is FQNEAQ. There are 13 residues in the CDR3. V lost 1 base and J lost 7, with 7 bases in between. CDR3 bases: TGTGCCAGCAGCTTAGTTACGGGTGAAAAACTGTTTTTT. Protein: CASSLVTGEKLFF.

The chain joins TRBV4-2 to TRBJ2-5; a weak D match, TRBD2 (6 bases). V was shortened by 0 bases and J by 4 bases, with 9 bases between the two germline ends. Germline-derived CDR1 and CDR2 are LGHNA and YNFKEQ. The CDR3 runs to 14 residues. Here the CDR3 DNA reads TGTGCCAGCAGCCAAGAGGGGGGAACAGAGACCCAGTACTTC. Amino acids: CASSQEGGTETQYF.

The chain carries TRBV5-1 and TRBJ1-1; D uncertain. The CDR3 is made up of 14 amino acids. V lost 3 bases to trimming and J lost 3 bases, with 12 bases between them. Germline CDR1 is SGHRS and CDR2 is YFSETQ. The CDR3 region is CASSSPTRDTEAFF. CDR3 DNA sequence: TGCGCCAGCAGCTCGCCGACTCGGGACACTGAAGCTTTCTTT.

Worth noting for this clone: Compared with germline, one end of the junction differs, possibly owing to a read error. This chain uses TRBV18 with TRBJ1-4; D is ambiguous. The CDR3 length is 13 residues. The germline V gene has CDR1 KGHSH and CDR2 LQKENI. The CDR3 nucleotides are TGTGCCAGCTCACCTAAGAGGGTTGAAGAACTGTTTTTT. This encodes CASSPKRVEELFF. Full variable domain (outside the CDR3, taken from reference TRBV18 and TRBJ1-4): NAGVMQNPRHLVRRRGQEARLRCSPMKGHSHVYWYRQLPEEGLKFMVYLQKENIIDESGMPKERFSAEFPKEGPSILRIQQVVRGDSAAYFCASSPKRVEELFFGSGTQLSVL.

The chain joins TRBV7-9 to TRBJ2-2, with 9 bases aligning to TRBD2. Germline CDR1 SEHNR, CDR2 FQNEAQ (reference sequence). The CDR3 loop spans 16 amino acids. After removal of 3 bases from V and 1 base from J, the junction contained 3 bases not matched to a gene. CDR3 nucleotides: TGTGCCAGCAGCTTTAGCGGGGGCCTGAACACCGGGGAGCTGTTTTTT. It yields the protein CASSFSGGLNTGELFF.

This clone has just one count. The chain employs TRBV5-5 and TRBJ1-3, with unresolved D. Trimming removed 1 base at V and 8 bases at J, with 10 bases between. The CDR3 covers 13 residues. Per germline, CDR1 SGHKS and CDR2 YYEKEE (reference sequence). The CDR3 protein is CASSLIRLDTIYF. The CDR3 DNA reads as TGTGCCAGCAGCTTGATACGGTTGGACACCATATATTTT.

This clone was seen just once. The chain combines TRBV11-2 with TRBJ1-4; 7 bases fit TRBD1. With V trimmed by 1 base and J by 7 bases, 6 bases remained unmatched. This CDR3 has 15 residues. Germline lookup yields CDR1 SGHAT and CDR2 FQNNGV. The CDR3 DNA is TGTGCCAGCAGCTTAGTCCCAGGGGGAGGTGAAAAACTGTTTTTT. Protein sequence: CASSLVPGGGEKLFF.

This clone appeared once. The chain links TRBV5-1 to TRBJ1-2; D is unresolved. With 6 bases removed from V and 8 bases from J, the gap between germline ends came to 17 bases. Germline V CDR1 and CDR2: SGHRS, YFSETQ. The CDR3 is 13 amino acids. The CDR3 sequence: CASTGGRRGGYTF. DNA of the CDR3: TGCGCCAGCACAGGAGGGCGGAGAGGCGGCTACACCTTC.

This clone occurred a few times. The gene calls are TRBV10-1 and TRBJ1-1, with D perhaps TRBD1 (5 bases). The CDR3 spans 13 residues. Trimming took 3 bases from V and 9 from J, leaving 14 bases between them. Germline loops: CDR1 WNHNN, CDR2 SYGVQD (reference sequence). The CDR3 coding sequence is TGCGCCAGCAGTGAAGGGGCGGATGCTAAAGCTTTCTTT. Its protein is CASSEGADAKAFF.

This clone was detected only a few times. Other DNA sequences in this specimen translate into the identical CDR3. The J gene is TRBJ2-2, the V gene TRBV2; D remains ambiguous. The CDR3 runs to 13 residues. V was trimmed by 7 bases and J by 2 bases, leaving 8 bases between them. Per germline, CDR1 SNHLY and CDR2 FYNNEI. The CDR3 protein is CASTGSNTGELFF. The CDR3 DNA sequence: TGTGCCAGCACAGGATCTAACACCGGGGAGCTGTTTTTT.

V and J are TRBV2 and TRBJ1-5; D gene unclear. This CDR3 contains 14 residues. The germline V gene encodes CDR1 SNHLY and CDR2 FYNNEI. V was shortened by 8 bases and J by 7 bases, with 18 bases between the two germline ends. The CDR3 bases are TGTGCCAGCGCTTTAAAAGGAGCGGTCCAGCCCCAGCATTTT. It encodes CASALKGAVQPQHF.

The gene calls are TRBV7-8 and TRBJ2-3, with 10 bases matching TRBD2. Germline-derived CDR1 and CDR2 are SGHVS and FQNEAQ. CDR3 length: 16 residues. With 7 bases clipped from V and 6 bases from J, the junction kept 13 bases outside the gene matches. The CDR3 loop is CASKIWLAGVGDTQYF. CDR3 bases: TGTGCCAGCAAAATTTGGCTAGCGGGGGTTGGGGATACGCAGTATTTT.

The CDR3 nucleotides are TGTGCCAGCAGATACCGGGATGCCATCTATAATTCACCCCTCCACTTT. Its translation: CASRYRDAIYNSPLHF. The chain uses TRBV21-1 and TRBJ1-6. TRBV21-1 is labeled a pseudogene. The CDR3 is 16 residues long.

Details on this clone: The same CDR3 can be traced to other DNA sequences in this sample. The chain recombines TRBV5-6 with TRBJ1-1; a possible D gene is TRBD1 (5 bases). Trimming removed 0 bases from V and 8 bases from J, with 11 bases in between. CDR1 is SGHDT, CDR2 YYEEEE, per germline. The CDR3 runs to 13 residues. The CDR3: CASSLAGLTEAFF. The CDR3 region has the DNA TGTGCCAGCAGCTTGGCAGGGCTCACGGAAGCTTTCTTT.

This clone has a handful of counts. J is TRBJ2-7 and V is TRBV3-1 (or the pseudogene TRBV3-2), with TRBD2 as a possible D gene (6 bases). CDR3 length: 12 residues. Germline loops: CDR1 LGHDT, CDR2 YNNKEL (reference sequence). V gave up 1 base and J gave up 7 bases, with 8 bases separating them. The CDR3 coding sequence is TGTGCCAGCAGCCAAGGACGGGGGGAGCAGTACGTC. Amino acids: CASSQGRGEQYV.

CDR3 nucleotide sequence: TGTGCCAGTAGTAACCCTGGGACAGGGGGTATGGAGACCCAGTACTTC. Translating gives CASSNPGTGGMETQYF. The V and J genes are TRBV19 and TRBJ2-5, with 11 positions matching TRBD1. Germline CDR1 reads LNHDA; CDR2 reads SQIVND (reference sequence). After removal of 4 bases from V and 5 bases from J, the junction contained 9 bases not matched to a gene. The CDR3 consists of 16 residues.

This sequence joins TRBV12-5 and TRBJ1-5, with D hard to call. CDR3 length: 14 amino acids. V shed 7 bases and J shed 7 bases, with 17 bases lying between them. CDR1 and CDR2 from the germline V gene are LGHNT and FRNRAP. The CDR3 here is CASALAEGGQPQHF. DNA of the CDR3: TGTGCTAGTGCCCTGGCGGAGGGTGGACAGCCCCAGCATTTT.

The J gene is TRBJ2-5, the V gene TRBV2; TRBD2 might be the D (8 bases). Trimming cost V 7 bases and J 5 bases, with 20 bases left between them. Germline V gene data show CDR1 as SNHLY and CDR2 as FYNNEI. The CDR3 extends over 15 amino acids. CDR3 DNA sequence: TGTGCCAGCACAGGGGGTCTAGCGGGTGGCGAGACCCAGTACTTC. Protein sequence: CASTGGLAGGETQYF.

The V call is TRBV11-2, the J call TRBJ2-7, with 12 positions matching TRBD2. Germline V gene data show CDR1 as SGHAT and CDR2 as FQNNGV. The CDR3 runs 15 residues. The V gene end was trimmed by 0 bases and the J gene end by 6 bases; junction bases not matched to a gene: 3. CDR3 region: CASSLDLLAGGEQYV. The CDR3, as DNA: TGTGCCAGCAGCTTAGACCTACTAGCGGGGGGCGAGCAGTACGTC.

The chain carries TRBV19 and TRBJ2-3; maybe TRBD2 (6 bases). The V end was cut by 0 bases, the J end by 1 base, with 20 bases between. Germline V gives CDR1 LNHDA, CDR2 SQIVND (reference sequence). CDR3 length: 19 residues. The CDR3 nucleotides read TGTGCCAGTAGTATAGATGCCCCTAGGAGGGCCGCCGGCACAGATACGCAGTATTTT. Translation: CASSIDAPRRAAGTDTQYF. Variable domain in full (rest from reference TRBV19 and TRBJ2-3): DGGITQSPKYLFRKEGQNVTLSCEQNLNHDAMYWYRQDPGQGLRLIYYSQIVNDFQKGDIAEGYSVSREKKESFPLTVTSAQKNPTAFYLCASSIDAPRRAAGTDTQYFGPGTRLTVL.

This chain joins TRBV5-8 and TRBJ1-2; D is possibly TRBD1 (6 bases). Trimming removed 4 bases from V and 4 bases from J, with 17 bases in between. Germline V gives CDR1 SGHTS, CDR2 YDEGEE. The CDR3 covers 15 residues. The CDR3 region has the DNA TGTGCCAGCAGCATTCTTTCTACAGGGCTCTATGGCTACACCTTC. As protein: CASSILSTGLYGYTF.